The T cell receptor beta chain under discussion was sequenced for a study of blood T cells in healthy people across ages. Study-wide points: Shifts in expanded clonotypes may have been confounded by donor CMV status, which was unknown.

CDR1 and CDR2 (germline): SGHTA, FQGNSA. CDR3 length: 13 amino acids. V was cut by 8 bases and J by 0 bases, with 8 bases left in between. As concerns this clonotype: Its antigen is as yet unknown.

The authors ran a second PCR of about 6 to 12 cycles using a sample-barcoded 5' primer and a J-beta primer mix. TCRdb called the 5' RACE reads again in MiXCR, with one record for every CDR3 protein. This sample carries about a million distinct CDR3 sequences, 45% to 50% of them seen once, and the ten largest clones take roughly 13%. The TCR comes from a man aged 25-40 years in good health. The sequenced sample was blood. The chain joins TRBV7-2 to TRBJ2-1; D gene unclear. The CDR3 reads CASVGSSYNEQFF. CDR3 nucleotides: TGTGCCAGCGTAGGTAGCTCCTACAATGAGCAGTTCTTC.